The 24 T cell receptor beta chains reported below all come from one sample, sequenced in a study of blood T cell repertoires in COVID-19. TCRdb's table, derived via immunoSEQ multiplex PCR, lists solely in-frame clones and lacks some. Among roughly 100,000 clones listed, 75% to 90% were seen once. Sample: peripheral blood. These receptors all stem from an elderly man with acute or convalescent COVID-19.

J is TRBJ2-7 and V is TRBV3-1 (or the pseudogene TRBV3-2); D remains ambiguous. CDR1 is LGHDT, CDR2 YNNKEL, per germline (reference sequence). This CDR3 contains 14 residues. V gave up 4 bases and J gave up 0 bases, with 10 bases separating them. CDR3 sequence (DNA): TGTGCCAGCAGCCTACAAACCTTCTCCTACGAGCAGTACTTC. Residues: CASSLQTFSYEQYF.

The rearrangement joins TRBV19 to TRBJ2-1; 9 nucleotides match TRBD2. V shed 5 bases, J shed 7 bases, and the junction held 6 bases outside the gene matches. This CDR3 has 14 residues. CDR1 LNHDA and CDR2 SQIVND come from the germline V gene (reference sequence). The CDR3 loop reads CASSVREGGNEQFF. The CDR3 DNA reads TGTGCCAGTAGTGTGCGGGAGGGGGGGAATGAGCAGTTCTTC.

The CDR3 loop is CASSFTENTGELFF. DNA of the CDR3: TGTGCCAGCAGCTTCACAGAGAACACCGGGGAGCTGTTTTTT. The rearrangement links TRBV7-2 to TRBJ2-2; D remains unclear. This CDR3 contains 14 residues. Deletions cut 3 bases from V and 1 base from J, with 6 bases between. Germline loops: CDR1 SGHTA, CDR2 FQGNSA.

A note on this clone: One end of the junction fails to match germline, which may point to a read error. V and J are TRBV28 and TRBJ2-3, with 13 bases identical to TRBD2. Looked up from germline, CDR1 is MDHEN and CDR2 is SYDVKM. The CDR3 runs to 17 residues. CDR3 in DNA: TGTGCCAGCAGTGGACTCCGGACTAGCGGGAGCATAGATACGCAGTATTTT. This gives the protein CASSGLRTSGSIDTQYF.

The chain recombines TRBV12-3 or TRBV12-4 with TRBJ1-6; D is ambiguous. The ends were cut back, 2 bases at V and 10 bases at J, with 9 bases in the middle. The CDR3 totals 13 residues. This chain's CDR3 is CASSLNLGSPLHF. In nucleotides, the CDR3 is TGTGCCAGCAGTTTAAATCTTGGCTCACCCCTCCACTTT.

On this clone itself: Different DNA sequences within this sample yield the same CDR3. This chain links TRBV11-2 with TRBJ2-1, with 11 nucleotides matching TRBD2. Trimming removed 4 bases from V and 2 bases from J; junction bases left unmatched: 4. The CDR3 is 16 residues long. Germline V CDR1 and CDR2: SGHAT, FQNNGV. Written as DNA, the CDR3 is TGTGCCAGCAGCTCTGGGACTAGCGGCGCCTACAATGAGCAGTTCTTC. The encoded protein is CASSSGTSGAYNEQFF. Supplemented by reference TRBV11-2 and TRBJ2-1, the full variable domain reads EAGVAQSPRYKIIEKRQSVAFWCNPISGHATLYWYQQILGQGPKLLIQFQNNGVVDDSQLPKDRFSAERLKGVDSTLKIQPAKLEDSAVYLCASSSGTSGAYNEQFFGPGTRLTVL.

The V call is TRBV18, the J call TRBJ1-2; TRBD1 is a possible D gene (6 bases). Germline CDR1 and CDR2: KGHSH and LQKENI. The CDR3 covers 15 residues. Trimming shortened V by 5 bases and J by 2 bases, and 15 bases separated the two germline ends. CDR3 nucleotide sequence: TGTGCCAGCTCAATGGGCCCAGGGGAGAACTATGGCTACACCTTC. Protein sequence: CASSMGPGENYGYTF.

As to this clone: One junction end disagrees with the germline gene, perhaps due to a read error. This chain links TRBV28 with TRBJ2-1, with 7 bases fitting TRBD2. CDR3 length: 14 residues. Germline loops: CDR1 MDHEN, CDR2 SYDVKM. The CDR3 DNA is TGTGCCAGCAGGGGGGTCATGGCGGGAGTTACAGAGCTCTTC. Translation gives CASRGVMAGVTELF. The whole variable domain, remainder taken from reference TRBV28 and TRBJ2-1, is DVKVTQSSRYLVKRTGEKVFLECVQDMDHENMFWYRQDPGLGLRLIYFSYDVKMKEKGDIPEGYSVSREKKERFSLILESASTNQTSMYLCASRGVMAGVTELFGPGTRLTVL.

The V gene is TRBV12-3 or TRBV12-4, the J gene TRBJ2-2; 9 positions match TRBD2. The CDR3 length is 13 residues. J gave up 8 bases and V 3 bases, and 1 base lay outside the gene matches. The CDR3 protein is CASSFSGSGELFF. The CDR3, as DNA: TGTGCCAGCAGTTTTAGCGGGAGTGGGGAGCTGTTTTTT.

The V call is TRBV7-2, the J call TRBJ2-3; 10 bases are shared with TRBD2. Per the germline V gene, CDR1 is SGHTA and CDR2 is FQGNSA. The CDR3 consists of 17 residues. V lost 1 base to trimming and J lost 9 bases; unmatched junction nucleotides: 13. CDR3 in amino acids: CASSLGGASGGTATQYF. CDR3 in DNA: TGTGCCAGCAGCTTAGGTGGCGCTAGCGGGGGTACAGCCACGCAGTATTTT.

This clone was seen only once. The genes are TRBV5-1 and TRBJ2-5; tentatively, D is TRBD1 (6 bases). Deletions cut 4 bases from V and 1 base from J, with 11 bases between. The CDR3 loop spans 14 amino acids. Germline CDR1 reads SGHRS; CDR2 reads YFSETQ. The CDR3 here is CASSPGVPQETQYF. The DNA for the CDR3 is TGCGCCAGCAGCCCAGGGGTCCCCCAAGAGACCCAGTACTTC.

The V gene is TRBV3-1 (or the pseudogene TRBV3-2), the J gene TRBJ2-3; 8 bases agree with TRBD2. The CDR3 runs 14 residues. In germline, CDR1 is LGHDT, CDR2 YNNKEL (reference sequence). V trimming: 4 bases; J trimming: 10 bases; junction bases outside the gene matches: 10. The CDR3 spells CASSPQILAASQYF. In nucleotides, the CDR3 is TGTGCCAGCAGCCCACAGATACTAGCGGCCTCGCAGTATTTT.

This clone occurred once. The rearrangement joins TRBV28 to TRBJ2-1; 9 bases are shared with TRBD2. With V trimmed by 8 bases and J by 5 bases, 13 bases remained unmatched. Germline CDR1 reads MDHEN; CDR2 reads SYDVKM. The CDR3 contains 16 residues. The CDR3 coding sequence is TGTGCCAGCGTAACGGTGGCGGGAGGGTCCCACAATGAGCAGTTCTTC. Amino acid sequence: CASVTVAGGSHNEQFF.

In its sample, this clone was seen once. The chain couples TRBV28 to TRBJ1-5; D remains ambiguous. V was pared by 3 bases and J by 3 bases, with 3 bases between. The V gene's germline CDR1 is MDHEN and CDR2 SYDVKM. The CDR3 loop spans 12 amino acids. The DNA of the CDR3 is TGTGCCAGCAGTTTGGCCAATCAGCCCCAGCATTTT. Translated: CASSLANQPQHF.

This clone was seen once. This chain connects TRBV27 to TRBJ1-1; 7 positions agree with TRBD1. This CDR3 is 14 amino acids long. Germline trimming cut 6 bases from V and 1 base from J; bases unmatched to any gene: 5. Per germline, CDR1 MNHEY and CDR2 SMNVEV (reference sequence). The CDR3, as DNA: TGTGCCAGCAGGGAAAGACAGGGGAACACTGAAGCTTTCTTT. Its protein is CASRERQGNTEAFF.

The count of this clone is one. V usage is TRBV28 and J usage is TRBJ1-1; no clear D. The CDR3 sequence is 13 residues long. V lost 8 bases and J 2 bases, leaving 12 bases between the germline ends. Germline loops: CDR1 MDHEN, CDR2 SYDVKM. DNA of the CDR3: TGTGCCAGCTGCCAGGTGAGAAACACTGAAGCTTTCTTT. Its protein is CASCQVRNTEAFF.

This chain uses TRBV30 with TRBJ2-2; 7 positions agree with TRBD1. Per germline, CDR1 GTSNPN and CDR2 SVGIG (reference sequence). The CDR3 is 16 amino acids. Trimming removed 2 bases from V and 6 bases from J; junction bases left unmatched: 12. The CDR3 is CAWSQGRQGFPGELFF. CDR3 DNA: TGTGCCTGGAGTCAAGGTCGACAGGGTTTCCCCGGGGAGCTGTTTTTT.

V is TRBV3-1 (or the pseudogene TRBV3-2) and J is TRBJ2-7, with D perhaps TRBD1 (6 bases). The CDR3 consists of 15 residues. V lost 1 base to trimming and J lost 2 bases, with 12 bases between them. Germline V lookup: CDR1 LGHDT, CDR2 YNNKEL (reference sequence). The CDR3 spells CASSQGQGIPYEQYF. The CDR3 DNA reads TGTGCCAGCAGCCAAGGTCAGGGGATACCCTACGAGCAGTACTTC.

The table lists this clone with a few counts. This sequence joins TRBV19 and TRBJ2-7; 10 bases match TRBD1. This CDR3 comprises 13 residues. V lost 4 bases and J lost 6; bases outside the gene matches: 3. The V gene's germline CDR1 is LNHDA and CDR2 SQIVND (reference sequence). DNA of the CDR3: TGTGCCAGTAGTACGGACAGGGGGATCGAGCAGTACTTC. Translation: CASSTDRGIEQYF.

The table lists this clone with a count of one. The rearrangement links TRBV2 to TRBJ1-1; D is possibly TRBD1 (5 bases). CDR1 and CDR2 from the germline V gene are SNHLY and FYNNEI. The CDR3 runs 13 residues. The ends were cut back, 4 bases at V and 4 bases at J, with 10 bases in the middle. The CDR3 DNA sequence: TGTGCCAGCAGTGTTTCGGGGGTCACTGAAGCTTTCTTT. The encoded protein is CASSVSGVTEAFF.

This clone was detected once. The chain links TRBV6-1 to TRBJ2-1; TRBD2 matches 9 bases. The CDR3 spans 18 residues. The germline V gene has CDR1 MNHNS and CDR2 SASEGT. Trimming at V came to 0 bases and at J to 5 bases, leaving 11 bases not matched to a gene. CDR3 nucleotide sequence: TGTGCCAGCAGTGAAGCGAGCTGGCTAGCGGGAACAAACAATGAGCAGTTCTTC. Amino acids: CASSEASWLAGTNNEQFF.

The chain's CDR3 is CASSLMSSGDHEQYF. The DNA for the CDR3 is TGTGCCAGCAGCTTAATGTCTAGCGGGGACCACGAGCAGTACTTC. The chain links TRBV7-2 to TRBJ2-7, with 9 bases aligning to TRBD2. CDR3 size: 15 residues. In germline, CDR1 is SGHTA, CDR2 FQGNSA. The V and J ends lost 2 bases and 5 bases, in that order; junction bases with no gene match: 7. Based on the CDR3 plus reference TRBV7-2 and TRBJ2-7, the full variable domain is GAGVSQSPSNKVTEKGKDVELRCDPISGHTALYWYRQSLGQGLEFLIYFQGNSAPDKSGLPSDRFSAERTGGSVSTLTIQRTQQEDSAVYLCASSLMSSGDHEQYFGPGTRLTVT.

V usage is TRBV24-1 and J usage is TRBJ2-1; 9 bases are a match to TRBD2. V trimming: 1 base; J trimming: 4 bases; junction bases outside the gene matches: 4. The CDR3 runs to 16 residues. From germline, CDR1 is KGHDR and CDR2 SFDVKD. The CDR3 DNA follows: TGTGCCACCAGTGATTTCGCGGGGGGGGTATACAATGAGCAGTTCTTC. It yields the protein CATSDFAGGVYNEQFF.

The chain has TRBV19 and TRBJ2-1, with 13 positions matching TRBD2. The germline CDR1 and CDR2 sequences are LNHDA and SQIVND (reference sequence). Germline trimming cut 7 bases from V and 6 bases from J; bases unmatched to any gene: 3. This CDR3 has 14 residues. The CDR3, as DNA: TGTGCCAGTAATCGACTAGCGGGAGGCAATGAGCAGTTCTTC. It yields the protein CASNRLAGGNEQFF. Variable domain in full (rest from reference TRBV19 and TRBJ2-1): DGGITQSPKYLFRKEGQNVTLSCEQNLNHDAMYWYRQDPGQGLRLIYYSQIVNDFQKGDIAEGYSVSREKKESFPLTVTSAQKNPTAFYLCASNRLAGGNEQFFGPGTRLTVL.